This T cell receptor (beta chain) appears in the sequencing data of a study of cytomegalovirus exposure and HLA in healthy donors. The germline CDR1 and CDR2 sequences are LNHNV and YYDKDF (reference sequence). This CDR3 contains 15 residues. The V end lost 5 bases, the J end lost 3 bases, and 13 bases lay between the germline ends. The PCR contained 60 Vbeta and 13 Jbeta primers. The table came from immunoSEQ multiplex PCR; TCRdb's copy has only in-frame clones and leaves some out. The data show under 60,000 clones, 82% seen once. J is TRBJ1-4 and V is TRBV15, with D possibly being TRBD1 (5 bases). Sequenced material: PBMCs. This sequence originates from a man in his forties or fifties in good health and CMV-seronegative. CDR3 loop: CATSGGGRSNEKLFF. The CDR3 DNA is TGTGCCACCAGCGGGGGGGGGAGGTCTAATGAAAAACTGTTTTTT.